Described below is a single T cell receptor beta chain sequence and its context. Its recognized antigen is unknown. Base qualities were left out, and no much larger clone turns up one base away. RNA was extracted with the RNeasy kit and about 0.5 to 1 ug was reverse transcribed using random hexamers. The immunoSEQ multiplex PCR assay, which covers 54 Vbeta and 13 Jbeta segments, was used to amplify TCR beta CDR3 regions. To correct PCR amplification bias, a synthetic template baseline was used for both primer optimization and computational correction. Concerning the study's data processing: Reads were annotated to V, D and J genes per IMGT and analyzed with immunoSEQ Analyzer, keeping only productive sequences. Clonality was calculated as one minus the Shannon entropy normalized by log2 of the number of productive unique sequences. Public and private clones were assessed among the 100 most prevalent clones of each patient and control. A clone was defined as Susac-specific if it was absent from the healthy and MS cohorts, from 950 to 1,300 published viral clones and from other ImmuneACCESS disease sequences. TCRdb reran the public reads through fastp at Q25 and MiXCR, keeping productive beta chains. Merged by CDR3 protein, the rows form single entries marked with the most common genes and DNA. TCRdb, not the authors, supplied the V and J calls. In all, the sample holds around 170,000 distinct CDR3 sequences, and about 92% of those were seen once. The ten largest clones add up to 0.08% of the sample.

Peripheral blood CD8+ and CD4+ T cells from healthy donors, Susac syndrome patients and multiple sclerosis patients were profiled using high-throughput TCR beta sequencing. Healthy donors were included as age- and sex-matched controls. CD8+ TEMRA cells were enriched by FACS, while bulk CD8+ and CD4+ T cells were purified by magnetic negative isolation. Blood was collected in EDTA tubes and processed within 24 hours, with PBMCs isolated through density gradient centrifugation. PBMCs intended for TCR sequencing were frozen in liquid nitrogen and were later thawed in a 37 degrees C water bath. The sorted or isolated CD4+, CD8+ and CD8+ TEMRA cells reached a purity of at least 90%. The data are from a study of CD8 T cells in Susac syndrome (dated by TCRdb to the late 2010s). Broadly, across the study: Repertoire sequencing was used to test whether CD8+ T cell activation and differentiation in Susac syndrome was antigen driven. Overall study outcomes, separate from this receptor: The study acknowledged that relatively few individuals were included in the TCR sequencing and HLA analysis.

The cysteine opens and the phenylalanine closes a CDR3 of 13 amino acids. Only CDR3 DNA is held: 39 bases, read in frame from base 1. The germline V gene (reference sequence) provides CDR1 DFQATT and CDR2 SNEGSKA. Trimming accounts for 6 bases at V and 6 bases at J, while the number of junction bases matched to no gene is 7. The chain couples TRBV20-1 to TRBJ2-7; TRBD2 fits 11 bases in the junction. The source of this sequence is a human donor in good health. The sequenced sample was CD4+ T cells from PBMCs. The CDR3 in this case is CSAPTSGTREQYF. The DNA is as follows: TGCAGTGCCCCGACTAGCGGGACTCGCGAGCAGTACTTC.